This note documents a single TCR beta chain sequence. The data were taken from a study of patients and donors after allogeneic stem cell transplantation. The CDR3 covers 15 residues. V was pared by 6 bases and J by 1 base, with 4 bases of the junction left unmatched. Germline V gene sequence: CDR1 LGHNT, CDR2 FRNRAP. TCRdb processed the RT-PCR reads anew with MiXCR; each CDR3 protein has one entry. The sample shows about 230,000 distinct CDR3 sequences, roughly 15% of them seen only once. The source material was blood, either unsorted or a sorted T cell fraction (not recorded which). This sequence joins TRBV12-5 and TRBJ2-5, with 11 nucleotides matching TRBD1. This clonotype was sampled from a human donor who was either an allogeneic HSCT recipient or a stem cell or donor lymphocyte infusion donor (not recorded which). It is not recorded whose cells these are; they may come from a transplant donor. CDR3 protein: CASGRGTGGQETQYF. Written as DNA, the CDR3 is TGTGCTAGTGGCCGCGGGACAGGGGGCCAAGAGACCCAGTACTTC.